These T cell receptor beta chains were read from a single sample in a study of T cell therapy after organ transplantation. For these TCRs, the target antigens are not known. The assay was immunoSEQ multiplex PCR, and TCRdb's table has in-frame clones only and misses some. The sample lists some 110 clones; approximately 73% were seen once. This specimen consisted of CD8+ T cells from blood, obtained after autologous CMV-specific T cell therapy. The receptor source for this set is a human patient who had received a solid organ transplant and had CMV disease. Part of the T cell pool may stem from the graft donor. CDR3s include the opening cysteine and the closing phenylalanine or tryptophan. The D gene is left open where the match is weak. Where a row states a size, it is once, few, many or the class of an expanded clone; other rows omit it.

CDR3 protein	CDR3 DNA	D gene	clone size	V gene	J gene
CASSLALSYNEQFF	TGTGCCAGCAGTTTAGCGCTCTCCTACAATGAGCAGTTCTTC	-	few	TRBV27	TRBJ2-1
CASSQDWRGSYNEQFF	TGTGCCAGCAGCCAAGATTGGAGGGGATCCTACAATGAGCAGTTCTTC	-	-	TRBV14	TRBJ2-1
CASTLDREVTEAFF	TGTGCCAGCACCCTGGACAGGGAGGTCACTGAAGCTTTCTTT	TRBD1	-	TRBV5-4	TRBJ1-1
CASSFTGQGEQFF	TGTGCCAGCAGTTTCACAGGGCAGGGTGAGCAGTTCTTC	-	hyperexpanded	TRBV27	TRBJ2-1
CVSSIVAGAYNEQFF	TGTGTCAGTAGTATCGTAGCGGGGGCCTACAATGAGCAGTTCTTC	TRBD2	-	TRBV19	TRBJ2-1
CASREGTGFEKLFF	TGTGCCAGCAGGGAAGGGACAGGGTTTGAAAAACTGTTTTTT	TRBD1	-	TRBV6-6	TRBJ1-4
CASSIEGYGNQPQHF	TGTGCCAGTAGTATAGAAGGGTACGGCAATCAGCCCCAGCATTTT	-	hyperexpanded	TRBV19	TRBJ1-5
CASSSRQGHMNTEAFF	TGTGCCAGCAGCTCCCGACAGGGGCACATGAACACTGAAGCTTTCTTT	TRBD1	-	TRBV7-9	TRBJ1-1
CASRPGTGVGYTF	TGTGCCAGCAGACCCGGGACAGGGGTTGGCTACACCTTC	TRBD1	-	TRBV6-6	TRBJ1-2
CASSFRLAGASSYNEQFF	TGTGCCAGCAGTTTTCGACTAGCGGGGGCCAGCTCCTACAATGAGCAGTTCTTC	TRBD2	hyperexpanded	TRBV28	TRBJ2-1
CATSTTGLRLAGGLHEQFF	TGTGCCACCAGCACCACAGGGTTGAGGCTAGCGGGAGGATTACATGAGCAGTTCTTC	TRBD2	-	TRBV15	TRBJ2-1
CASSPPQHTDTQYF	TGTGCCAGCAGCCCCCCCCAGCACACAGATACGCAGTATTTT	-	-	TRBV11-2	TRBJ2-3
CASRLAMQNSGNTIYF	TGTGCAAGTCGCTTGGCGATGCAGAACTCTGGAAACACCATATATTTT	-	-	TRBV12-2	TRBJ1-3
CSARETYEQYF	TGCAGTGCTCGCGAGACCTACGAGCAGTACTTC	-	-	TRBV20-1	TRBJ2-7
CASSPSWDRNSYEQYF	TGCGCCAGCAGCCCCTCCTGGGACAGGAACTCCTACGAGCAGTACTTC	TRBD1	-	TRBV5-1	TRBJ2-7
CASSLGLPGELFF	TGTGCCAGCAGCTTAGGTCTTCCCGGGGAGCTGTTTTTT	-	-	TRBV7-6	TRBJ2-2
CASSVPREGENTGELFF	TGTGCCAGCAGCGTACCCCGAGAGGGGGAGAACACCGGGGAGCTGTTTTTT	-	-	TRBV9	TRBJ2-2
CASSQVLRQDYGYTF	TGCGCCAGCAGCCAAGTGCTGAGACAGGACTATGGCTACACCTTC	-	once	TRBV4-1	TRBJ1-2
CASTRDVYNEQFF	TGTGCCAGCACCCGGGACGTATACAATGAGCAGTTCTTC	-	-	TRBV6-1	TRBJ2-1
CASSLHRGPPYEQYF	TGTGCCAGCAGCTTGCACAGGGGGCCCCCCTACGAGCAGTACTTC	TRBD1	once	TRBV7-2	TRBJ2-7
CASSEVRVSYNSPLHF	TGTGCCAGCAGTGAGGTCAGGGTGTCCTATAATTCACCCCTCCACTTT	-	-	TRBV2	TRBJ1-6
CASRSGGTEAFF	TGTGCCAGTAGATCGGGGGGAACTGAAGCTTTCTTT	-	-	TRBV19	TRBJ1-1
CASRPGTGVGYTF	TGTGCCAGCAGACCCGGGACAGGGGTTGGCTACACCTTC	TRBD1	-	TRBV6-9	TRBJ1-2
CASSILSLGANVLTF	TGTGCCAGTAGTATTCTTAGTTTGGGGGCCAACGTCCTGACTTTC	-	-	TRBV19	TRBJ2-6
CASREQGAGGYTF	TGTGCCAGCAGGGAACAGGGGGCAGGTGGCTACACCTTC	-	-	TRBV21-1	TRBJ1-2
CSVDASGDTYEQYF	TGCAGCGTTGATGCTAGCGGGGACACCTACGAGCAGTACTTC	TRBD2	few	TRBV29-1	TRBJ2-7
CASSFRDRAPGANVLTF	TGTGCCAGTAGTTTCCGGGACAGGGCGCCAGGGGCCAACGTCCTGACTTTC	TRBD1	once	TRBV19	TRBJ2-6
CASSYSDGSGYTF	TGTGCCAGCAGTTACTCCGACGGGAGCGGCTACACCTTC	-	hyperexpanded	TRBV6-5	TRBJ1-2
CASSETTYGEQFF	TGTGCCAGCAGCGAAACGACGTACGGTGAGCAGTTCTTC	-	hyperexpanded	TRBV7-9	TRBJ2-1
CASSKTEYLNTEAFF	TGTGCCAGTAGTAAAACAGAGTATCTGAACACTGAAGCTTTCTTT	-	-	TRBV19	TRBJ1-1
CASSWTSGRALSADTQYF	TGCGCCAGCAGCTGGACTAGCGGGAGGGCCCTCAGCGCAGATACGCAGTATTTT	TRBD2	-	TRBV5-1	TRBJ2-3
CASSLTAGYNEQFF	TGTGCCAGCAGTCTAACGGCAGGTTACAATGAGCAGTTCTTC	-	once	TRBV5-6	TRBJ2-1
CASSTSGTAEQYF	TGTGCCAGCAGCACATCCGGGACAGCGGAGCAGTACTTC	TRBD1	-	TRBV5-4	TRBJ2-7
CASSIGGLAFSGNTIYF	TGTGCCAGTAGTATCGGGGGACTAGCATTCTCTGGAAACACCATATATTTT	-	-	TRBV19	TRBJ1-3
CASSMTSGPYNEQFF	TGTGCCAGTAGTATGACTAGCGGCCCCTACAATGAGCAGTTCTTC	TRBD2	-	TRBV19	TRBJ2-1
CASSRNSGGNEQYF	TGTGCCAGCAGCCGGAACTCTGGGGGCAACGAGCAGTACTTC	-	-	TRBV7-1	TRBJ2-7
CASSGPTSSQSRANVLTF	TGTGCCAGCAGCGGCCCAACCAGCTCACAAAGTCGGGCCAACGTCCTGACTTTC	-	-	TRBV7-4	TRBJ2-6
CASSLGLGRNTEAFF	TGTGCCAGCAGCTTAGGATTGGGACGGAACACTGAAGCTTTCTTT	-	-	TRBV7-6	TRBJ1-1
CSVTGTSDSGANVLTF	TGCAGCGTTACCGGGACTAGCGACTCTGGGGCCAACGTCCTGACTTTC	TRBD2	once	TRBV29-1	TRBJ2-6
CATSRDHRDINYGYTF	TGTGCCACCAGCAGAGACCACCGGGACATTAACTATGGCTACACCTTC	-	-	TRBV15	TRBJ1-2
CASSSRGVDGELFF	TGTGCCAGCAGTTCCCGGGGTGTTGATGGGGAGCTGTTTTTT	-	-	TRBV28	TRBJ2-2
CASGGLARRAKNIQYF	TGTGCCAGCGGAGGACTAGCGCGTAGGGCCAAAAACATTCAGTACTTC	TRBD2	-	TRBV2	TRBJ2-4
CASRPGTGVGYTF	TGTGCCAGCAGACCCGGGACAGGGGTTGGCTACACCTTC	TRBD1	few	TRBV6-5	TRBJ1-2
CASSWASAEAFF	TGTGCCAGCAGTTGGGCATCCGCGGAAGCTTTCTTT	-	few	TRBV6-1	TRBJ1-1
CASSEAWTSGKLYYEQYF	TGTGCCAGCAGTGAAGCCTGGACTAGCGGGAAACTATACTACGAGCAGTACTTC	TRBD2	-	TRBV2	TRBJ2-7
CAWRDGGGESNVLTF	TGTGCCTGGAGAGACGGAGGGGGCGAGTCCAACGTCCTGACTTTC	-	once	TRBV30	TRBJ2-6
CASSESGGTLTEAFF	TGCGCCAGCAGTGAGTCTGGTGGGACTCTCACTGAAGCTTTCTTT	-	-	TRBV10-2	TRBJ1-1
CAILGTDDTQYF	TGCGCCATCCTGGGGACAGATGATACGCAGTATTTT	TRBD1	-	TRBV10-2	TRBJ2-3